The text below deals with one TCR beta chain. The sample originates from a study of T cell changes during pregnancy in multiple sclerosis. Method: immunoSEQ multiplex PCR; TCRdb's copy keeps in-frame clones and lacks some. The top ten hold about 5.8% of the sample, which has 50,000 to 70,000 clones, roughly nine tenths seen once. The TCR was taken from a female donor with multiple sclerosis, enrolled in a pregnancy study. Specimen: CD8+ T cells from peripheral blood mononuclear cells, collected before pregnancy.

The CDR3 nucleotides read TGCGCCAGCAGCCCACCGGGACAGGAGCACGAGCAGTACTTC. It translates to CASSPPGQEHEQYF. V and J are TRBV4-1 and TRBJ2-7; 8 nucleotides agree with TRBD1. V dropped 4 bases and J dropped 5; count of bases not matched to a gene: 7. This CDR3 comprises 14 residues. Per germline, CDR1 MGHRA and CDR2 YSYEKL.